The 9 T cell receptor beta chains given below trace back to one sample, sequenced in a study of human T cells and chemical hapten exposure. TCRdb fed the RACE reads into MiXCR, producing one record per CDR3 protein. The data show around 380,000 distinct CDR3 sequences, with 4.5% to 5.5% seen just once and approximately 8.2% held by the top ten. Time point in this sample: pre-sensitization, week 0. Regarding treatment: therapeutic diphenylcyclopropenone sensitization with weekly scalp DPC. This specimen consisted of whole blood, obtained in connection with sensitization to the hapten diphenylcyclopropenone (DPC). The receptors come from a woman under 30 with alopecia areata. Some clones in this sample may be carry-over from other donors' samples.

This clonotype was found many times. The CDR3 DNA reads TGTGCCAGCAAGACAACGGCGGCCAAAAACATTCAGTACTTC. Amino acid sequence: CASKTTAAKNIQYF. The gene calls are TRBV6-1 and TRBJ2-4, with no clear D. This CDR3 region has 14 residues. V lost 7 bases and J lost 1, with 11 bases in between. In germline, CDR1 is MNHNS, CDR2 SASEGT.

In its sample, this clonotype was seen a few times. The rearrangement uses TRBV7-3 and TRBJ1-1, with D unclear. The germline V gene has CDR1 SGHTA and CDR2 FQGTGA. This CDR3 has 14 amino acids. V lost 5 bases to trimming and J lost 4 bases, with 14 bases between them. CDR3 sequence: CASSPNSRVTEAFF. In DNA form, the CDR3 reads TGTGCCAGCAGCCCTAACTCACGGGTCACTGAAGCTTTCTTT. The full variable domain, completed using reference TRBV7-3 and TRBJ1-1, is GAGVSQTPSNKVTEKGKYVELRCDPISGHTALYWYRQSLGQGPEFLIYFQGTGAADDSGLPNDRFFAVRPEGSVSTLKIQRTERGDSAVYLCASSPNSRVTEAFFGQGTRLTVV.

In this sample, this clonotype turned up many times. DNA of the CDR3: TGTGCCAGCAGTTTATTATTGAGCGCGGATACGCAGTATTTT. This sequence encodes CASSLLLSADTQYF. The chain links TRBV27 to TRBJ2-3; D is unclear. CDR3 length: 14 residues. V lost 1 base and J lost 6, with 11 bases in between. Germline assignment: CDR1 MNHEY and CDR2 SMNVEV (reference sequence).

Comment on this clonotype: One end of the junction does not line up with germline, which may come from a read error. This chain connects TRBV28 to TRBJ2-5, with D possibly called TRBD1 or TRBD2 (6 bases each). Germline V gene data show CDR1 as MDHEN and CDR2 as SYDVKM. The CDR3 consists of 13 residues. CDR3 in amino acids: CASSLVQGLRRDF. The CDR3 DNA reads as TGTGCCAGCAGTTTGGTACAGGGTCTCCGGAGGGACTTC.

The chain links TRBV6-2 or TRBV6-3 to TRBJ2-2, with D tentatively TRBD2 (6 bases). CDR3 length: 17 amino acids. CDR1 is MNHEY, CDR2 SVGEGT, per germline. V dropped 0 bases and J dropped 4 bases, with 15 bases sitting between them. The DNA for the CDR3 is TGTGCCAGCAGTTACTCATTGGGCGGGGCACGCACCGGGGAGCTGTTTTTT. It encodes CASSYSLGGARTGELFF.

This clonotype was counted at least ten times. Compared with germline, one end of the junction differs, possibly owing to a read error. Here the CDR3 reads CASSSDFGTVQSF. The CDR3 DNA sequence: TGCGCCAGCAGCTCTGACTTTGGGACAGTTCAATCCTTC. The chain couples TRBV5-1 to TRBJ2-7, with TRBD1 matching over 7 bases. This CDR3 comprises 13 residues. Germline V gene lookup returns CDR1 SGHRS and CDR2 YFSETQ.

V gene TRBV7-3 combines with J gene TRBJ1-2, with D maybe TRBD1 (5 bases). Germline loops: CDR1 SGHTA, CDR2 FQGTGA. The CDR3 has 14 residues. V lost 5 bases and J 8 bases, leaving 18 bases between the germline ends. CDR3 DNA: TGTGCCAGCAGCAAAGATCAGGGAGAGAGAGGCTACACCTTC. It specifies CASSKDQGERGYTF.

The chain recombines TRBV20-1 with TRBJ2-2, with D possibly matching TRBD1 (6 bases). CDR3 length equals 15 residues. CDR1 and CDR2 (germline): DFQATT, SNEGSKA (reference sequence). Between the trimmed V and J ends, which lost 2 bases and 4 bases, there was a span of 14 bases. CDR3 sequence reads: CSARSGARVTGELFF. The CDR3 nucleotides are TGCAGTGCTAGATCAGGGGCCCGCGTCACCGGGGAGCTGTTTTTT.

This clonotype was counted a few times. The V and J genes are TRBV6-6 and TRBJ1-5; 8 bases align to TRBD1. Trimming at V came to 2 bases and at J to 5 bases, leaving 11 bases not matched to a gene. CDR1 MNHNY and CDR2 SVGAGI come from the germline V gene (reference sequence). The CDR3 extends over 17 amino acids. CDR3 region: CASSYEVRDRIDQPQHF. The CDR3 DNA reads TGTGCCAGCAGTTACGAGGTCCGGGACAGGATTGATCAGCCCCAGCATTTT.